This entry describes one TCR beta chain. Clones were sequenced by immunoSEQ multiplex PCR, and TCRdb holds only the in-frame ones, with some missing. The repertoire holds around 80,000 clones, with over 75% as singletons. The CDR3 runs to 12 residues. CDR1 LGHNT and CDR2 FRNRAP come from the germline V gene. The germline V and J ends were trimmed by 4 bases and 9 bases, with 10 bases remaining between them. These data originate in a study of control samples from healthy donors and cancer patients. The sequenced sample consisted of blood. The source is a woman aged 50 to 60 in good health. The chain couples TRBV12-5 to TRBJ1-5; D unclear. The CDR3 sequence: CASGSISGPQHF. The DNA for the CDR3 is TGTGCTAGTGGTTCGATCTCGGGGCCCCAGCATTTT.